The 8 T cell receptor beta chains reported below all come from one sample, sequenced in a study of control samples from healthy donors and cancer patients. Clones were read by immunoSEQ multiplex PCR, and TCRdb kept only the in-frame ones, dropping some. The sample records 150,000 or so clones, around 88% being singletons. The sequenced material came from blood. The receptors shown here come from a woman aged 25 to 39 in good health.

The V call is TRBV3-1 (or the pseudogene TRBV3-2), the J call TRBJ1-1, with D possibly matching TRBD1 (5 bases). The CDR3 is 15 amino acids. The ends were cut back, 1 base at V and 4 bases at J, with 13 bases in the middle. The V gene's germline CDR1 is LGHDT and CDR2 YNNKEL (reference sequence). The CDR3 spells CASSQAPRARTEAFF. CDR3 DNA sequence: TGTGCCAGCAGCCAAGCGCCCAGGGCGCGCACTGAAGCTTTCTTT.

The chain links TRBV9 to TRBJ2-1; 8 bases line up with TRBD2. With V trimmed by 3 bases and J by 0 bases, 2 bases remained unmatched. CDR3 length: 15 residues. Looked up from germline, CDR1 is SGDLS and CDR2 is YYNGEE. In DNA, the CDR3 is TGTGCCAGCAGCGCCAGCGGGGGCTCCTACAATGAGCAGTTCTTC. Translating gives CASSASGGSYNEQFF.

This sequence joins TRBV11-2 and TRBJ2-5, with 7 bases matching TRBD2. The CDR3 runs to 14 residues. From germline, CDR1 is SGHAT and CDR2 FQNNGV. The V segment lost 2 bases and the J segment 9 bases; nucleotides outside the gene matches: 9. CDR3 in DNA: TGTGCCAGCAGCTTACCGGGACTATTTAGGCCCCAGTACTTC. Its protein product is CASSLPGLFRPQYF. Full variable domain (rest looked up from reference TRBV11-2 and TRBJ2-5): EAGVAQSPRYKIIEKRQSVAFWCNPISGHATLYWYQQILGQGPKLLIQFQNNGVVDDSQLPKDRFSAERLKGVDSTLKIQPAKLEDSAVYLCASSLPGLFRPQYFGPGTRLLVL.

The V and J genes are TRBV6-5 and TRBJ2-5; D is ambiguous. The V gene's germline CDR1 is MNHEY and CDR2 SVGAGI. Trimming removed 0 bases at V and 3 bases at J, with 14 bases between. The CDR3 loop spans 16 amino acids. Here the CDR3 DNA reads TGTGCCAGCAGTTACTCCGTAGGCCTACCCAAAGAGACCCAGTACTTC. It encodes CASSYSVGLPKETQYF.

The rearrangement links TRBV7-9 to TRBJ2-2, with 13 bases lining up with TRBD2. This CDR3 has 16 amino acids. The germline V gene has CDR1 SEHNR and CDR2 FQNEAQ (reference sequence). The ends lost 5 bases at V and 4 bases at J; junction bases unmatched: 4. The CDR3 region has the DNA TGTGCCAGCAGCAGGACTAGCGGGAGACCCACCGGGGAGCTGTTTTTT. Its translation: CASSRTSGRPTGELFF.

J is TRBJ2-2 and V is TRBV5-4; D possibly matches TRBD1 or TRBD2 (5 bases each). Trimming shortened V by 4 bases and J by 7 bases, and 23 bases separated the two germline ends. CDR3 length: 17 amino acids. Germline V lookup: CDR1 SGHNT, CDR2 YYREEE (reference sequence). The CDR3 loop reads CASSPFGPRGDGGELFF. CDR3 DNA: TGTGCCAGCAGCCCTTTCGGGCCACGTGGGGACGGCGGGGAGCTGTTTTTT.

The rearrangement joins TRBV12-3 or TRBV12-4 to TRBJ2-7; D may correspond to TRBD1 or TRBD2 (5 bases each). CDR3 length: 13 residues. Trimming stripped 3 bases from V and 6 bases from J, with 12 bases between. CDR3 residues: CASSFPGPVEQYF. In DNA form, the CDR3 reads TGTGCCAGCAGTTTTCCGGGACCCGTCGAGCAGTACTTC.

The chain is built from TRBV5-4 and TRBJ2-1; D might be TRBD1 or TRBD2, each matching 5 bases. The V end lost 1 base, the J end lost 9 bases, and 17 bases lay between the germline ends. CDR3 length: 15 amino acids. From germline, CDR1 is SGHNT and CDR2 YYREEE (reference sequence). CDR3 region: CASSLKRGQGGEQFF. CDR3 in DNA: TGTGCCAGCAGCTTGAAACGGGGCCAGGGTGGTGAGCAGTTCTTC.